The rows below give T cell receptor beta chains drawn from one sample of a study of T-cell reconstitution after alpha-beta-depleted transplantation in children. One entry per CDR3 protein results from TCRdb running MiXCR on the PCR reads. The sample carries about 240,000 distinct CDR3 sequences, roughly a quarter recorded once. This material consisted of PBMCs, taken before TCRalphabeta/CD19-depleted stem cell transplant. The receptor set was obtained from a girl aged 2-9 years with Fanconi anemia, due to receive a stem cell transplant. CDR3s include the opening cysteine and the closing phenylalanine or tryptophan. D genes are given only for firm matches. The size of a clone is reported for some rows only, either as once, few or many, or as a class for expanded clones.

j_call d_call v_call clone_size cdr3_nt cdr3_aa
TRBJ2-1 - TRBV29-1 many TGCAGCGTCTGGAACCGGGAGCGAGGGAACAATGAGCAGTTCTTC CSVWNRERGNNEQFF
TRBJ2-5 TRBD1 TRBV2 many TGTGCCAGCAAGACAGGGGGCCACGAGACCCAGTACTTC CASKTGGHETQYF
TRBJ2-7 TRBD2 TRBV20-1 - TGCAGTGCTCAGCATCATGTACTAGCGGGAGGGATTTTGAGCTCCTACGAGCAGTACTTC CSAQHHVLAGGILSSYEQYF
TRBJ2-7 TRBD2 TRBV28 few TGTGCCAGCAGTCTTATACGACTAGCGAACTACGAGCAGTACTTC CASSLIRLANYEQYF
TRBJ2-3 TRBD1 TRBV6-5 few TGTGCCAGCAGTTACTCAAGACAGGGGGCAGATACGCAGTATTTT CASSYSRQGADTQYF
TRBJ2-7 TRBD2 TRBV5-1 - TGCGCCAGCAGCTGGGGACTAGCGGGCATAAACTCCTACGAGCAGTACTTC CASSWGLAGINSYEQYF
TRBJ2-7 - TRBV7-6 - TGTGCCAGCAGCGGCGGGATGGACTACGAGCAGTACTTC CASSGGMDYEQYF
TRBJ2-7 - TRBV6-5 once TGTGCCAGCAGTTACTCGGACAGCGCCTCCTACGAGCAGTACTTC CASSYSDSASYEQYF
TRBJ1-3 - TRBV12-3/TRBV12-4 many TGTGCCAGCAGTTTAGAGCTTCTGGAATCCGGAAACACCATATATTTT CASSLELLESGNTIYF
TRBJ2-1 - TRBV12-5 many TGTGCTAGTGGTTTGTTCTGGGGTGGGCACAATGAGCAGTTCTTC CASGLFWGGHNEQFF
TRBJ2-2 - TRBV6-5 many TGTGCCAGCAGTTACTCCCAACCTAACACCGGGGAGCTGTTTTTT CASSYSQPNTGELFF
TRBJ2-5 - TRBV4-2 many TGTGCCAGCAGCCGCAAAGGCGGTATCCAGGGGGGAGAGACCCAGTACTTC CASSRKGGIQGGETQYF
TRBJ2-1 - TRBV12-3/TRBV12-4 many TGTGCCAGCACTTTCGGAGCGACCTACAATGAGCAGTTCTTC CASTFGATYNEQFF
TRBJ2-5 TRBD2 TRBV20-1 many TGCAGTGCTATCACCCTAGCACGGACTAGCGGGACGGAGACCCAGTACTTC CSAITLARTSGTETQYF
TRBJ2-5 - TRBV20-1 - TGCAGTGCTAGTGGTCCCCAGGACTGGGAGACCCAGTACTTC CSASGPQDWETQYF
TRBJ2-5 - TRBV6-5 few TGTGCCAGCAGTTACTCGATTACGTCGCTTGGAGAAACCCAGTACTTC CASSYSITSLGETQYF
TRBJ2-4 - TRBV6-1 - TGTGCCAGCAGTGAGCAGCGGAGAAACATTCAGTACTTC CASSEQRRNIQYF
TRBJ2-7 - TRBV6-5 few TGTGCCAGCAGATTACTCGTAGACACCGAGCAGTACTTC CASRLLVDTEQYF
TRBJ2-3 - TRBV7-9 - TGTGCCAGCAGCTTAGTCGGGCCTAGCACAGATACGCAGTATTTT CASSLVGPSTDTQYF
TRBJ2-7 TRBD2 TRBV20-1 few TGCAGTGCCAGGTGGGGCGGGAGAGGGGAGGGGGAGCAGTACTTC CSARWGGRGEGEQYF
TRBJ2-7 - TRBV29-1 few TGCAGCGTTTGGGGGAGTGTCTACGAGCAGTACTTC CSVWGSVYEQYF
TRBJ2-1 - TRBV4-1 few TGCGCCAGCAGCCAAGAGGAGACCTCCTACAATGAGCAGTTCTTC CASSQEETSYNEQFF
TRBJ2-7 TRBD2 TRBV20-1 - TGCAGTGCTAGTCATCGGGTGACTAGCGGGGGAAGCGAGCAGTACTTC CSASHRVTSGGSEQYF
TRBJ2-7 - TRBV20-1 few TGCAGTGCTGAAAACCAGGGGTACGAGCAGTACTTC CSAENQGYEQYF
TRBJ2-5 - TRBV18 - TGTGCCAGCTCACCTCGGCGAGGGGAAGAGACCCAGTACTTC CASSPRRGEETQYF
TRBJ2-1 TRBD2 TRBV7-3 - TGTGCCAGCAGCTTCGGACTAGCGGGAGACAATGAGCAGTTCTTC CASSFGLAGDNEQFF
TRBJ2-7 - TRBV29-1 - TGCAGCGTTGAATCAGGGGACAGCCTAGCGTACGAGCAGTACTTC CSVESGDSLAYEQYF
TRBJ1-5 TRBD1 TRBV20-1 - TGCAGTGCTAGAAGCCGGACAGGAGCTCAGCCCCAGCATTTT CSARSRTGAQPQHF
TRBJ2-5 - TRBV20-1 - TGCAGTGCTAGAGAGTGGGGATTCGTAGAGACCCAGTACTTC CSAREWGFVETQYF